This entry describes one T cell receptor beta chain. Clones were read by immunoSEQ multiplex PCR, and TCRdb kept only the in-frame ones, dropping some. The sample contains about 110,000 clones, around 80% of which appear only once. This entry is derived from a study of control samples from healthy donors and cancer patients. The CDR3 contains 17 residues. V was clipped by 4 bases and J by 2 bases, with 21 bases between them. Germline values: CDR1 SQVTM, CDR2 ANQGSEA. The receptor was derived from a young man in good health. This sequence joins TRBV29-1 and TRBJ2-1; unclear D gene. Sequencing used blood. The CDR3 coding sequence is TGCAGCGTTGGGGGTTGGGTGGAAGGCCGAACCTACAATGAGCAGTTCTTC. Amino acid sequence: CSVGGWVEGRTYNEQFF.